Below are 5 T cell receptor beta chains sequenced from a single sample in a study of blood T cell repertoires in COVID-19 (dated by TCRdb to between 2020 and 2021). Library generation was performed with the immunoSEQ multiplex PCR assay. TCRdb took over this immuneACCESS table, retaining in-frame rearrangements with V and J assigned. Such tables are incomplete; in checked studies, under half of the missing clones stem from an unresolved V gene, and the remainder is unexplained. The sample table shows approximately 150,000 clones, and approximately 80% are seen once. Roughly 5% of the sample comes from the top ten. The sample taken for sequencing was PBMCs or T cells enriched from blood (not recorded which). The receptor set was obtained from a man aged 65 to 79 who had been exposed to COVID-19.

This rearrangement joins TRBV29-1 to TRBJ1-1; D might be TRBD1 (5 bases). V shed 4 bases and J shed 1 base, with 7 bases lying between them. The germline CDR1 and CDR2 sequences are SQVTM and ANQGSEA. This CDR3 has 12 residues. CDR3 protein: CSVAQGNTEAFF. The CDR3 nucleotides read TGCAGCGTTGCCCAGGGGAACACTGAAGCTTTCTTT. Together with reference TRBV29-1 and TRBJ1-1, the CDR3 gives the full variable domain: SAVISQKPSRDICQRGTSLTIQCQVDSQVTMMFWYRQQPGQSLTLIATANQGSEATYESGFVIDKFPISRPNLTFSTLTVSNMSPEDSSIYLCSVAQGNTEAFFGQGTRLTVV.

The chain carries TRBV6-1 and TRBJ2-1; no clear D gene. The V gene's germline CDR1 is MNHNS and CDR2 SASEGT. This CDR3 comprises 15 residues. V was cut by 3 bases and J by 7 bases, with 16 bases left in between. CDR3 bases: TGTGCCAGCAGTGATTATAGCACCCCAAGGAATGAGCAGTTCTTC. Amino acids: CASSDYSTPRNEQFF.

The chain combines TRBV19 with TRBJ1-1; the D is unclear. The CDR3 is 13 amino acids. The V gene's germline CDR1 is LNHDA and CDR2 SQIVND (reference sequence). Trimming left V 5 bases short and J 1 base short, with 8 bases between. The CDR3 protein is CASSQRGNTEAFF. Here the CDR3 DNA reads TGTGCCAGTAGTCAACGGGGGAACACTGAAGCTTTCTTT.

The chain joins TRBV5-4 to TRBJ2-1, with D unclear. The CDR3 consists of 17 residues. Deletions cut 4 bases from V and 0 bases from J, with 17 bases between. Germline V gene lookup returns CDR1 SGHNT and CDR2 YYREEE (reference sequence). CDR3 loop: CASSPRSPRSSYNEQFF. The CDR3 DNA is TGTGCCAGCAGCCCGCGTAGTCCGCGTAGCTCCTACAATGAGCAGTTCTTC.

The CDR3 loop reads CASLIGTGGRETQYF. CDR3 nucleotides: TGCGCCAGCCTCATAGGGACAGGGGGCCGCGAGACCCAGTACTTC. The gene calls are TRBV5-1 and TRBJ2-5; TRBD1 aligns across 12 bases. V lost 7 bases to trimming and J lost 5 bases; unmatched junction nucleotides: 9. The CDR3 totals 15 residues. Germline V gene sequence: CDR1 SGHRS, CDR2 YFSETQ.